Listed below are T cell receptor beta chains from one sample, sequenced in a study of regulatory T cells in long-lasting Graves disease. TCRdb re-derived calls from the multiplex PCR reads in MiXCR, one entry per CDR3 protein. Of approximately 690,000 distinct CDR3 sequences listed, 25% to 35% were seen once; the top ten hold under 50%. The material sequenced was peripheral blood mononuclear cells (PBMCs), taken when the disease was refractory, from a patient treated with antithyroid drugs. These receptors originate from a female donor with Graves disease. CDR3s include the opening cysteine and the closing phenylalanine or tryptophan. The D gene is left open where the match is weak. Clone size is not always given. Where it is, it says once, few, many or a class for expanded clones.

cdr3_aa,cdr3_nt,d_call,v_call,j_call,cdr3_length,clone_size
CASSRTGAGQPQHF,TGTGCCAGCAGCCGGACAGGGGCCGGTCAGCCCCAGCATTTT,TRBD1,TRBV12-3/TRBV12-4,TRBJ1-5,14,few
CASSLVGARSYGYTF,TGTGCCAGCAGTTTAGTAGGGGCACGGTCCTATGGCTACACCTTC,NA,TRBV12-3/TRBV12-4,TRBJ1-2,15,many
CVSSYRDVNYGYTF,TGTGTCAGCAGTTATCGGGACGTTAACTATGGCTACACCTTC,NA,TRBV6-2/TRBV6-3,TRBJ1-2,14,NA
CASSPRVNPNSPLHF,TGTGCCAGCAGTCCGCGGGTGAATCCTAATTCACCCCTCCACTTT,NA,TRBV28,TRBJ1-6,15,NA
CASRVTRMVNEKLFF,TGTGCCAGCAGGGTAACACGGATGGTTAATGAAAAACTGTTTTTT,NA,TRBV2,TRBJ1-4,15,many
CSANQNTGELFF,TGCAGTGCTAACCAGAACACCGGGGAGCTGTTTTTT,NA,TRBV20-1,TRBJ2-2,12,few
CASSEPPGYGYTF,TGTGCCAGCTCGGAACCCCCCGGCTATGGCTACACCTTC,NA,TRBV6-1,TRBJ1-2,13,NA
CASERGEAAYEQYF,TGTGCCAGCGAGAGGGGGGAGGCCGCCTACGAGCAGTACTTC,NA,TRBV28,TRBJ2-7,14,NA
CASSSTGRGGYTF,TGTGCCAGCAGCTCGACAGGGAGGGGCGGCTACACCTTC,TRBD1,TRBV6-4,TRBJ1-2,13,NA
CASSRTSGSAIGYEQYF,TGTGCCAGCAGCCGGACTAGCGGGAGTGCTATTGGCTACGAGCAGTACTTC,TRBD2,TRBV7-9,TRBJ2-7,17,few
CASTPTSNQPQHF,TGTGCCAGCACCCCTACTAGCAATCAGCCCCAGCATTTT,NA,TRBV2,TRBJ1-5,13,NA
CASSEGQAEYGYEQYF,TGTGCCAGCAGCGAGGGACAGGCGGAGTATGGCTACGAGCAGTACTTC,TRBD1,TRBV7-9,TRBJ2-7,16,few
CASSSVTDTQYF,TGTGCCAGCAGTAGCGTCACAGATACGCAGTATTTT,NA,TRBV12-3/TRBV12-4,TRBJ2-3,12,few